Described below is a single T cell receptor beta chain sequence and its context. This clonotype was counted ten times or more. Its antigen is not yet known. Nothing much larger sits one base from this clone, and base qualities are not available. The sample belongs to a study of identical twins (dated by TCRdb to between 2015 and 2016). Looking at the study overall: TCR alpha and beta repertoires from monozygotic twins, unrelated adults of various ages and cord blood were deep-sequenced to test whether fetal clonotypes persist. To rule out contamination, the twin experiments were replicated at different times with different library preparation protocols. Study-wide findings and limitations: Invariant T cells such as MAIT and iNKT could partly confound zero-insertion analyses, though diverse VJ usage argued against this for most clonotypes. Conclusions relied on cross-sectional statistical analysis, since the same donors could not be followed over many years. In beta out-of-frame sequences, excess twin sharing was weaker, because having fewer shared sequences lowered the signal-to-noise ratio. Abundant cord blood beta clonotypes carried fewer insertions; young adult naive repertoires showed a weaker similar trend, while memory repertoires showed none. Out-of-frame TCR alpha sharing in monozygotic twins was systematically underestimated by recombination models, whereas sharing between unrelated individuals was in agreement with the recombination models. Compared with coincidental sharing between unrelated individuals, an excess of low generation-probability sequences was observed among out-of-frame TCR alpha sequences shared between twins.

Every donor was a healthy Caucasian. The twin cohort comprised three pairs of female monozygotic twins, all aged roughly 18 to 29 years. Positive isolation kits from Invitrogen were used to isolate CD4+ and CD8+ T cell populations. The germline V gene supplies CDR1 SGHRS and CDR2 YFSETQ. Inclusive of the bounding cysteine and phenylalanine, the CDR3 is 16 residues long. Of the read, only the CDR3 DNA is kept; its 48 bases are in frame from base 1. For this chain, trimming is 4 bases at the V end and 4 bases at the J end, and the number of junction bases without a gene match is 7. To prepare the library, 5' RACE was applied. Sequencing used an Illumina HiSeq 2000. A universal primer binding site was added through template switching, and the final cDNA carried a unique molecular identifier so that TCR cDNA molecules could be counted accurately. First-strand cDNA for TCR alpha and beta chains was synthesized from specific primers in the conserved constant-segment region. Each cDNA library was double barcoded, with a SMART-Mk sample barcode plus Illumina barcodes, to control for contamination. TruSeq adapter sequences and Illumina sample barcodes were added in two successive PCR steps. Sequencing of the TCR alpha and beta cDNA libraries was done on the Illumina HiSeq platform using custom primers. The original methods were these. MiGEC was used to process raw reads and extract unique molecular identifiers, and MiXCR was used to find CDR3 positions. For each individual, recombination models were inferred using an EM algorithm with the repgenHMM and IGoR tools. Shared clonotypes were analyzed with the tcR package in R, and sharing was normalized by the product of cloneset sizes. Out-of-frame nonproductive sequences were analyzed to study raw recombination free of thymic and clonal selection effects. Through fastp at Q25 and MiXCR, TCRdb rebuilt clones from the public reads, retaining in-frame beta chains. A single entry per CDR3 protein holds the most common genes and DNA from its merged rows. TCRdb assigned the V and J calls; the authors' analysis was not used. For this sample the table gives fewer than 550,000 distinct CDR3 sequences, of which 15% were detected only once. The ten largest clonotypes hold 0.35% to 0.45% of the sample.

The data also belong to a second study, concerning yellow fever vaccine responses in identical twins. That second publication adds: The T cell response to vaccination in identical twins was reported by the authors to appear partly convergent and partly personalized. In identical twins, the study followed T cell clones that responded to the vaccine with precision.

Material for sequencing was CD4+ T cells sorted from blood. This clonotype was obtained from a woman aged 18-29 years in good health. The rearranged segments are TRBV5-1 and TRBJ2-3; 12 bases in between match TRBD1. The CDR3 region: CASSVSGTGGPDTQYF. The base sequence is TGCGCCAGCAGCGTATCCGGGACAGGGGGCCCAGATACGCAGTATTTT.